This entry describes one T cell receptor (beta chain). Germline V gene sequence: CDR1 MDHEN, CDR2 SYDVKM. Trimming cost V 2 bases and J 4 bases, with 2 bases left between them. This CDR3 comprises 11 residues. Produced via immunoSEQ multiplex PCR; TCRdb's table is partial and in-frame only. The sample includes 100,000 to 120,000 clones, roughly 85% of them seen just once. These data originate in a study of blood T cell repertoires in COVID-19. Whole-study context: COVID-19 samples collected from the United States, Italy and Spain covered acute and convalescent phases. The cDNA or gDNA used as material had been derived from T cells, B-cell-depleted T cells, or PBMCs.

This TCR was recovered from a human donor in a cohort sampled during active COVID-19. The source material was peripheral blood. The rearrangement links TRBV28 to TRBJ1-2; D is unclear. CDR3 DNA: TGTGCCAGCAGTTTACTCTATGGCTACACCTTC. Amino acids: CASSLLYGYTF.